This entry lists 30 T cell receptor beta chains sequenced from one sample in a study of blood T cell repertoires in COVID-19. Clones were read by immunoSEQ multiplex PCR, and TCRdb kept only the in-frame ones, dropping some. The table records 140,000 to 150,000 clones, about 83% of them present only once. Material for sequencing was peripheral blood. Receptor source: a man aged 50 to 59 with acute or convalescent COVID-19.

This chain links TRBV3-1 (or the pseudogene TRBV3-2) with TRBJ2-3; no clear D. Germline values: CDR1 LGHDT, CDR2 YNNKEL (reference sequence). V gave up 4 bases and J gave up 3 bases, with 11 bases separating them. The CDR3 loop spans 14 amino acids. The CDR3 bases are TGTGCCAGCAGCCCACAGCCAGTGACAGATACGCAGTATTTT. It yields the protein CASSPQPVTDTQYF.

This sequence joins TRBV4-1 and TRBJ1-1; D is perhaps TRBD1 (6 bases). CDR3 length equals 14 residues. Germline values: CDR1 MGHRA, CDR2 YSYEKL. V lost 4 bases and J 1 base, leaving 10 bases between the germline ends. For the CDR3, the DNA is TGCGCCAGCAGCCCGGACAGCCCGAACACTGAAGCTTTCTTT. Protein: CASSPDSPNTEAFF.

The chain combines TRBV6-2 or TRBV6-3 with TRBJ2-3; D is undetermined. From germline, CDR1 is MNHEY and CDR2 SVGEGT. This CDR3 contains 15 residues. Trimming stripped 2 bases from V and 2 bases from J, with 11 bases between. CDR3 sequence: CASSYGQIYTDTQYF. The DNA of the CDR3 is TGTGCCAGCAGTTACGGTCAGATATACACAGATACGCAGTATTTT.

The chain carries TRBV9 and TRBJ2-7; D is possibly TRBD1 (5 bases). Trimming took 0 bases from V and 2 from J, leaving 9 bases between them. The V gene's germline CDR1 is SGDLS and CDR2 YYNGEE. This CDR3 spans 14 amino acids. CDR3 residues: CASSVATGTYEQYF. As DNA, the CDR3 is TGTGCCAGCAGCGTAGCAACAGGAACCTACGAGCAGTACTTC.

This chain joins TRBV20-1 and TRBJ1-4, with a tentative D call TRBD1 (6 bases). Trimming stripped 3 bases from V and 8 bases from J, with 16 bases between. The germline gives CDR1 DFQATT, CDR2 SNEGSKA (reference sequence). The CDR3 is 14 residues long. CDR3 DNA: TGCAGTGCTAGTAATAGGGCAGGGGAGGAAAAACTGTTTTTT. Protein product: CSASNRAGEEKLFF.

The sample holds one count of this clone. The V and J genes are TRBV5-6 and TRBJ1-6, with TRBD1 matching 7 bases. The length of the CDR3 is 16 residues. V shed 0 bases and J 4 bases; nucleotides not matched to a gene: 4. CDR1 is SGHDT and CDR2 is YYEEEE in the germline V gene. The CDR3, as DNA: TGTGCCAGCAGCTTGGGGACAGGAATATATAATTCACCCCTCCACTTT. It specifies CASSLGTGIYNSPLHF. The complete variable domain, with remaining parts taken from reference TRBV5-6 and TRBJ1-6, reads DAGVTQSPTHLIKTRGQQVTLRCSPKSGHDTVSWYQQALGQGPQFIFQYYEEEERQRGNFPDRFSGHQFPNYSSELNVNALLLGDSALYLCASSLGTGIYNSPLHFGNGTRLTVT.

In its sample, this clone was seen a few times. The CDR3 loop reads CASSSRQGTQPQHF. The CDR3 nucleotides are TGTGCCAGCAGCTCCCGACAGGGGACTCAGCCCCAGCATTTT. V gene TRBV7-2 combines with J gene TRBJ1-5, with 8 nucleotides matching TRBD1. The CDR3 length is 14 residues. Germline V lookup: CDR1 SGHTA, CDR2 FQGNSA. With 4 bases clipped from V and 6 bases from J, the junction kept 5 bases outside the gene matches.

This chain joins TRBV9 and TRBJ2-2, with D maybe TRBD1 (7 bases). CDR3 size: 17 residues. Germline V lookup: CDR1 SGDLS, CDR2 YYNGEE. V lost 0 bases to trimming and J lost 5 bases, with 17 bases between them. The CDR3 sequence is CASSVEGGGGRTGELFF. The CDR3 coding sequence is TGTGCCAGCAGCGTAGAGGGTGGAGGGGGCCGTACCGGGGAGCTGTTTTTT.

The V call is TRBV7-8, the J call TRBJ2-3; TRBD2 agrees at 7 bases. In germline, CDR1 is SGHVS, CDR2 FQNEAQ. This CDR3 has 16 residues. Germline trimming cut 5 bases from V and 2 bases from J; bases unmatched to any gene: 10. CDR3 amino acids: CASSPHLAAPTDTQYF. The CDR3 bases are TGTGCCAGCAGCCCCCATCTAGCGGCCCCCACAGATACGCAGTATTTT.

The chain joins TRBV5-1 to TRBJ1-5, with a possible D match to TRBD1 (6 bases). V was pared by 4 bases and J by 6 bases, with 11 bases between. Germline loops: CDR1 SGHRS, CDR2 YFSETQ. This CDR3 contains 13 residues. The DNA of the CDR3 is TGCGCCAGCAGCCCGGGACACGGTCAGCCCCAGCATTTT. Amino acid sequence: CASSPGHGQPQHF.

The rearrangement links TRBV5-1 to TRBJ2-7; 8 positions match TRBD2. V was pared by 0 bases and J by 7 bases, with 0 bases of the junction left unmatched. This CDR3 is 12 amino acids long. Germline V lookup: CDR1 SGHRS, CDR2 YFSETQ. The DNA of the CDR3 is TGCGCCAGCAGCTTGGGCGGGAGGGAGCAGTACGTC. It is translated as CASSLGGREQYV.

The chain recombines TRBV5-4 with TRBJ1-6; TRBD1 aligns across 7 bases. The V gene's germline CDR1 is SGHNT and CDR2 YYREEE (reference sequence). The V and J ends lost 2 bases and 8 bases, in that order; junction bases with no gene match: 4. The CDR3 has 14 residues. The CDR3 DNA reads as TGTGCCAGCAGCTTAGACAGGGAGTATTCACCCCTCCACTTT. This sequence encodes CASSLDREYSPLHF. Full variable domain (outside the CDR3, taken from reference TRBV5-4 and TRBJ1-6): ETGVTQSPTHLIKTRGQQVTLRCSSQSGHNTVSWYQQALGQGPQFIFQYYREEENGRGNFPPRFSGLQFPNYSSELNVNALELDDSALYLCASSLDREYSPLHFGNGTRLTVT.

The J gene is TRBJ2-5, the V gene TRBV12-5; D is possibly TRBD1 (5 bases). V dropped 7 bases and J dropped 4 bases, with 13 bases sitting between them. The CDR3 consists of 13 residues. CDR1 is LGHNT, CDR2 FRNRAP, per germline. CDR3 loop: CASAVSGRETQYF. The CDR3 DNA is TGTGCTAGTGCGGTGTCAGGGCGAGAGACCCAGTACTTC. Supplemented by reference TRBV12-5 and TRBJ2-5, the full variable domain reads DARVTQTPRHKVTEMGQEVTMRCQPILGHNTVFWYRQTMMQGLELLAYFRNRAPLDDSGMPKDRFSAEMPDATLATLKIQPSEPRDSAVYFCASAVSGRETQYFGPGTRLLVL.

This clone has just one count. Here the CDR3 DNA reads TGTGCCAGCAGTTTACGAGAGGAAAAACTGTTTTTT. This sequence encodes CASSLREEKLFF. The rearrangement joins TRBV12-3 or TRBV12-4 to TRBJ1-4; D is unresolved. The CDR3 has 12 residues. V dropped 2 bases and J dropped 8 bases, with 6 bases sitting between them.

V gene TRBV15 combines with J gene TRBJ2-5; possibly TRBD1 for D (6 bases). This CDR3 spans 12 amino acids. Germline V gene data show CDR1 as LNHNV and CDR2 as YYDKDF (reference sequence). The V gene lost 6 bases and the J gene lost 5 bases, with 10 bases spanning the gap. The CDR3 region has the DNA TGTGCCACCAGACAGGGATTGGAGACCCAGTACTTC. It specifies CATRQGLETQYF.

The chain carries TRBV19 and TRBJ1-5; 10 bases fit TRBD1. Germline values: CDR1 LNHDA, CDR2 SQIVND (reference sequence). CDR3 size: 13 residues. The trim removed 8 bases at V and 6 bases at J, leaving 4 bases unmatched. This chain's CDR3 is CASWDRGGQPQHF. The CDR3 region has the DNA TGTGCCAGTTGGGACAGGGGAGGTCAGCCCCAGCATTTT.

This clone was observed at least ten times. The chain employs TRBV30 and TRBJ1-6; 7 bases line up with TRBD1. Trimming took 2 bases from V and 9 from J; bases not matched to a gene: 7. This CDR3 has 14 amino acids. CDR1 and CDR2 from the germline V gene are GTSNPN and SVGIG (reference sequence). The CDR3 nucleotides read TGTGCCTGGAGTTACAGGGGAGGAAGTTCACCCCTCCACTTT. Its translation: CAWSYRGGSSPLHF. The full variable domain, completed using reference TRBV30 and TRBJ1-6, is SQTIHQWPATLVQPVGSPLSLECTVEGTSNPNLYWYRQAAGRGLQLLFYSVGIGQISSEVPQNLSASRPQDRQFILSSKKLLLSDSGFYLCAWSYRGGSSPLHFGNGTRLTVT.

J is TRBJ2-2 and V is TRBV11-2, with D possibly being TRBD2 (5 bases). The CDR3 spans 15 residues. Germline-derived CDR1 and CDR2 are SGHAT and FQNNGV. The V end lost 2 bases, the J end lost 0 bases, and 7 bases lay between the germline ends. The CDR3 DNA sequence: TGTGCCAGCAGCTTATCCGGGACGAACACCGGGGAGCTGTTTTTT. Its protein product is CASSLSGTNTGELFF.

The chain is built from TRBV5-1 and TRBJ2-2, with 10 bases matching TRBD1. With V trimmed by 6 bases and J by 5 bases, 10 bases remained unmatched. The CDR3 runs to 16 residues. The germline CDR1 and CDR2 sequences are SGHRS and YFSETQ. CDR3 coding DNA: TGCGCCAGCACAACCGGGACAGGGGCTAGGACCGGGGAGCTGTTTTTT. This gives the protein CASTTGTGARTGELFF. Variable domain in full (rest from reference TRBV5-1 and TRBJ2-2): KAGVTQTPRYLIKTRGQQVTLSCSPISGHRSVSWYQQTPGQGLQFLFEYFSETQRNKGNFPGRFSGRQFSNSRSEMNVSTLELGDSALYLCASTTGTGARTGELFFGEGSRLTVL.

The gene calls are TRBV7-9 and TRBJ1-1; D not resolved. The germline CDR1 and CDR2 sequences are SEHNR and FQNEAQ (reference sequence). The germline V and J ends were trimmed by 5 bases and 0 bases, with 10 bases remaining between them. The CDR3 runs to 14 residues. This CDR3 is CASSMASLNTEAFF. The CDR3 DNA reads as TGTGCCAGCAGCATGGCATCCCTGAACACTGAAGCTTTCTTT.

The chain carries TRBV27 and TRBJ2-7, with D perhaps matching TRBD2 (5 bases). Trimming removed 6 bases from V and 4 bases from J, with 10 bases in between. In germline, CDR1 is MNHEY, CDR2 SMNVEV (reference sequence). The CDR3 covers 12 residues. The CDR3 protein is CASSQRRYEQYV. DNA of the CDR3: TGTGCCAGCAGCCAGAGGAGGTACGAGCAGTACGTC.

This clone showed up many times. The CDR3 reads CASSDSDSNEQFF. CDR3 nucleotide sequence: TGTGCCAGCAGTGACTCGGACAGCAATGAGCAGTTCTTC. This chain uses TRBV6-4 with TRBJ2-1, with a possible D match to TRBD1 (6 bases). V lost 0 bases to trimming and J lost 6 bases, with 6 bases between them. The CDR3 runs to 13 residues. CDR1 and CDR2 from the germline V gene are MRHNA and SNTAGT.

The V and J genes are TRBV28 and TRBJ2-7, with 11 bases aligning to TRBD2. Germline V lookup: CDR1 MDHEN, CDR2 SYDVKM. CDR3 size: 16 residues. J lost 7 bases, V lost 6 bases, and 14 bases had no gene match. The CDR3 reads CASSPRGSGGAREQYF. The DNA for the CDR3 is TGTGCCAGCAGCCCCCGGGGTAGCGGGGGGGCCAGGGAGCAGTACTTC.

The V and J genes are TRBV5-8 and TRBJ1-5, with TRBD1 identical over 8 bases. There are 15 residues in the CDR3. Germline CDR1 and CDR2: SGHTS and YDEGEE. The trim removed 2 bases at V and 7 bases at J, leaving 8 bases unmatched. In nucleotides, the CDR3 is TGTGCCAGCAGCTTCCTTGACAGGGACAGGCAGCCCCAGCATTTT. Translation: CASSFLDRDRQPQHF.

The chain employs TRBV29-1 and TRBJ2-1; 7 nucleotides match TRBD1. Germline CDR1 and CDR2: SQVTM and ANQGSEA. V dropped 3 bases and J dropped 4; count of bases not matched to a gene: 9. The CDR3 is 15 amino acids. The CDR3 sequence is CSVDPGQTGYNEQFF. The CDR3 DNA reads TGCAGCGTTGATCCGGGCCAGACAGGGTACAATGAGCAGTTCTTC.

CDR3 in amino acids: CASSKVYSTGDPDEKLFF. The CDR3 DNA reads TGTGCCAGCAGCAAAGTCTACTCGACAGGGGACCCCGATGAAAAACTGTTTTTT. The chain combines TRBV21-1 with TRBJ1-4; the DNA was not used to check the table's D call, TRBD1. TRBV21-1 is an annotated pseudogene. CDR3 length equals 18 residues.

The chain uses TRBV13 and TRBJ1-1; D is perhaps TRBD1 (6 bases). V was trimmed by 4 bases and J by 4 bases, leaving 16 bases between them. The CDR3 runs 15 residues. Germline CDR1 PRHDT, CDR2 FYEKMQ (reference sequence). CDR3 region: CASSWPGGAPTEAFF. In nucleotides, the CDR3 is TGTGCCAGCAGCTGGCCTGGGGGGGCTCCCACTGAAGCTTTCTTT. The variable domain in full, with the rest retrieved from reference TRBV13 and TRBJ1-1, is AAGVIQSPRHLIKEKRETATLKCYPIPRHDTVYWYQQGPGQDPQFLISFYEKMQSDKGSIPDRFSAQQFSDYHSELNMSSLELGDSALYFCASSWPGGAPTEAFFGQGTRLTVV.

The chain carries TRBV19 and TRBJ1-5; TRBD1 might be the D (6 bases). CDR3 length equals 15 residues. The V gene lost 3 bases and the J gene lost 3 bases, with 12 bases spanning the gap. Looked up from germline, CDR1 is LNHDA and CDR2 is SQIVND (reference sequence). The CDR3 loop reads CASSIRQGYNQPQHF. The CDR3 region has the DNA TGTGCCAGTAGTATCCGGCAGGGGTACAATCAGCCCCAGCATTTT.

This clone was found once. V and J are TRBV9 and TRBJ1-1; tentatively, D is TRBD1 (6 bases). This CDR3 is built from 15 residues. V was shortened by 0 bases and J by 2 bases, with 11 bases between the two germline ends. Germline V gene lookup returns CDR1 SGDLS and CDR2 YYNGEE. CDR3 DNA: TGTGCCAGCAGCGTAGACCCCAGGGGAAACACTGAAGCTTTCTTT. Protein: CASSVDPRGNTEAFF.

This rearrangement joins TRBV11-2 to TRBJ1-2; 8 bases map to TRBD1. Germline CDR1 SGHAT, CDR2 FQNNGV. The CDR3 length is 14 residues. With V trimmed by 5 bases and J by 4 bases, 6 bases remained unmatched. The CDR3 DNA is TGTGCCAGCAGCGCTCAGGGGGCTGGCTATGGCTACACCTTC. Its translation is CASSAQGAGYGYTF.